Sequencing of this T cell receptor beta chain was carried out in a study of blood T cell repertoires in COVID-19 (dated by TCRdb to 2020 to 2021). For the study in its entirety: Samples covering the acute and convalescent phases of COVID-19 were provided by collaborators in the United States, Italy and Spain. Nearly every sample came with metadata listing a de-identified subject ID, COVID-19 status, age in years and sex. The repertoires were made available in a free public database intended to serve as a resource for research on the immune response to SARS-CoV-2. The material from the prospective study consisted of cDNA or gDNA derived from T cells, B-cell-depleted T cells, or PBMCs. Samples were obtained from the ongoing ImmuneRACE study (first 160 participants) and from roughly 1,300 subjects provided by 6 global collaborators. Deeply sampled blood TCRbeta repertoires from subjects exposed to, actively infected with, or recovered from COVID-19 were included in the dataset. Where available, HLA class I and class II types were taken from metadata supplied by the sample provider and were not determined by assay-based typing. Study-wide findings and limitations: The amount of clinical and demographic metadata varied by source and participant and was provided uncurated.

Relative to germline, V is 4 bases shorter and J is 4 bases shorter, with 11 bases between their ends. Including cysteine and phenylalanine, the CDR3 has 14 amino acids. The only DNA kept is the CDR3, 42 bases in frame from the first base. Turning to this clone: No cognate antigen has been identified for it. Base qualities were left out, and no much larger clone turns up one base away.

Whole blood was collected in K2EDTA tubes by collaborating institutions according to the institutions' own protocols. For TCRbeta analysis, collaborator samples were shipped as frozen whole blood, as isolated PBMCs, or as DNA extracted from either sample type. The immunoSEQ Assay, a bias-controlled multiplex PCR, was used to amplify TCRbeta CDR3 regions from genomic DNA. On the authors' methods: The number of nucleated cells in each sample was estimated from the amplification of reference gene primers within the assay. Sequence reads were collapsed and filtered to measure the absolute abundance of every unique TCRbeta CDR3 rearrangement. For each sample, productive Simpson clonality was calculated as the square root of Simpson's diversity index across productive rearrangements. Imported from immuneACCESS, the table was reduced by TCRdb to in-frame sequences with V and J called. These copies leave out some clones; in studies compared against another copy, an unresolved V gene accounts for under half, and the cause of the remainder is not known. V and J calls and clone size are copied from that table; D and trimming were computed from the DNA. In all, the sample holds about 140,000 clones, and less than 80% of those were seen once. The top ten clonotypes cover more than 3.5% of the sample.

The V and J genes are TRBV23-1 and TRBJ1-5; D gene: possibly TRBD1, on 5 matching bases. TRBV23-1 is recorded as an ORF, its role being uncertain. The clonotype comes from a woman aged 80 or over with active or convalescent COVID-19. Sequencing was done on a sample of peripheral blood. CDR3 protein: CASSRVRANQPQHF. The DNA reads as follows: TGCGCCAGCAGTCGAGTCAGGGCTAATCAGCCCCAGCATTTT.